Listed here are 17 T cell receptor beta chains from one sample, sequenced in a study of CD8 T cells in ankylosing spondylitis. Study results and caveats: A TCR beta motif of under 10 highly homologous variants seemed to mark ankylosing spondylitis blood.

The antigens of these receptors remain unknown. MiXCR, run by TCRdb on the 5' RACE reads, gives a single entry per CDR3 protein. The sample contains hundreds of thousands of distinct CDR3 sequences, more than 9.5% of which appear only once. The sample consisted of blood, either unsorted or a sorted T cell fraction (not recorded which). The receptor set was obtained from a male donor with ankylosing spondylitis.

The rearrangement joins TRBV4-1 to TRBJ2-7; 10 bases map to TRBD1. The CDR3 loop spans 15 amino acids. The V gene end was trimmed by 4 bases and the J gene end by 3 bases; junction bases not matched to a gene: 6. Germline CDR1 and CDR2: MGHRA and YSYEKL. The CDR3 DNA reads as TGCGCCAGCAGCCGAACCGGGACAGGGGACTACGAGCAGTACTTC. This encodes CASSRTGTGDYEQYF.

The sample holds a few counts of this clonotype. This chain joins TRBV7-9 and TRBJ2-7, with D possibly matching TRBD1 (5 bases). The CDR3 has 15 residues. Germline CDR1 reads SEHNR; CDR2 reads FQNEAQ (reference sequence). Between the trimmed V and J ends, which lost 2 bases and 6 bases, there was a span of 17 bases. CDR3 amino acids: CASSLSQGLAIEQYF. The CDR3, as DNA: TGTGCCAGCAGCTTAAGCCAGGGTTTAGCTATCGAGCAGTACTTC.

This clonotype was counted only a few times. This sequence joins TRBV29-1 and TRBJ2-7; a possible D gene is TRBD2 (5 bases). This CDR3 contains 13 residues. Germline-derived CDR1 and CDR2 are SQVTM and ANQGSEA. Trimming pared 8 bases from V and 2 bases from J, leaving 16 bases between. CDR3 loop: CSSHGVSTYEQYF. The CDR3 DNA reads TGCAGCTCGCACGGGGTCTCTACCTACGAGCAGTACTTC.

Only a few counts were recorded for this clonotype. This chain joins TRBV7-8 and TRBJ2-1; the D call may be TRBD1 or TRBD2 (5 bases each). This CDR3 is 15 amino acids long. With 5 bases removed from V and 4 bases from J, the gap between germline ends came to 15 bases. Germline V gives CDR1 SGHVS, CDR2 FQNEAQ. In nucleotides, the CDR3 is TGTGCCAGCAGCCAGGGACGCTGGGGGTACAATGAGCAGTTCTTC. It specifies CASSQGRWGYNEQFF.

The rearrangement uses TRBV10-3 and TRBJ2-7, with D maybe TRBD2 (5 bases). This CDR3 region has 14 residues. Germline CDR1 ENHRY, CDR2 SYGVKD. Trimming removed 5 bases at V and 3 bases at J, with 14 bases between. DNA of the CDR3: TGTGCCATCAGTTCTAGCTCGACAAACTACGAGCAGTACTTC. This codes for CAISSSSTNYEQYF.

This chain links TRBV20-1 with TRBJ2-3; D could derive from TRBD1 or TRBD2 (5 bases each). Per the germline V gene, CDR1 is DFQATT and CDR2 is SNEGSKA (reference sequence). The CDR3 has 14 amino acids. Trimming left V 6 bases short and J 1 base short, with 14 bases between. CDR3 residues: CSAAQRDRTDTQYF. CDR3 DNA sequence: TGCAGTGCCGCACAACGGGACCGCACAGATACGCAGTATTTT.

A few counts support this clonotype. J is TRBJ2-7 and V is TRBV5-1; 9 bases match TRBD2. This CDR3 contains 13 residues. V was clipped by 6 bases and J by 3 bases; unmatched bases: 4. Germline CDR1 reads SGHRS; CDR2 reads YFSETQ. In DNA form, the CDR3 reads TGCGCCAGCAATAGCGGGAGTAGCTACGAGCAGTACTTC. Translation: CASNSGSSYEQYF.

Comments on this clonotype: The junction departs from germline at one end; a sequencing error may be responsible. This chain uses TRBV12-3 or TRBV12-4 with TRBJ1-1, with D unclear. The CDR3 extends over 17 amino acids. This chain's CDR3 is CARSFPIGVSSNTEAFF. CDR3 DNA: TGTGCCCGCAGTTTCCCGATTGGGGTCAGCTCCAACACTGAAGCTTTCTTT.

The CDR3 region has the DNA TGTGCCAGTGGCTGGGGGCAAGCTTTCTTT. It specifies CASGWGQAFF. The chain links TRBV19 to TRBJ1-1; TRBD1 might be the D (6 bases). V shed 8 bases and J shed 9 bases, with 10 bases lying between them. Germline values: CDR1 LNHDA, CDR2 SQIVND (reference sequence). This CDR3 has 10 amino acids.

This clonotype has a handful of counts. The chain links TRBV11-3 to TRBJ2-3, with 11 bases fitting TRBD2. V shed 5 bases and J 3 bases; nucleotides not matched to a gene: 7. CDR3 size: 16 residues. Germline V gene lookup returns CDR1 SGHNT and CDR2 YENEEA. The CDR3, as DNA: TGTGCCAGCAGCCTGGGGACTAGCGGAATTACAGATACGCAGTATTTT. Translation gives CASSLGTSGITDTQYF.

The CDR3 region has the DNA TGCGCCAGCAGCTTCGGACAGGGGGCAGGGGTTGAGCAGTTCTTC. Protein: CASSFGQGAGVEQFF. The chain links TRBV5-1 to TRBJ2-1, with 11 bases identical to TRBD1. This CDR3 comprises 15 residues. Germline-derived CDR1 and CDR2 are SGHRS and YFSETQ. The V and J ends lost 2 bases and 9 bases, in that order; junction bases with no gene match: 7.

The chain employs TRBV12-3 or TRBV12-4 and TRBJ2-7; D may be TRBD1 (6 bases). CDR3 size: 17 residues. With 2 bases removed from V and 1 base from J, the gap between germline ends came to 18 bases. The CDR3 DNA reads as TGTGCCAGCAGTTTAAGGGGGAACCTGGAGGCGTCCTACGAGCAGTACGTC. Translating gives CASSLRGNLEASYEQYV.

This clonotype was counted many times. V gene TRBV15 combines with J gene TRBJ2-1; D is possibly TRBD1 or TRBD2 (6 bases each). Germline CDR1 and CDR2: LNHNV and YYDKDF (reference sequence). The length of the CDR3 is 16 residues. The V and J ends lost 2 bases and 0 bases respectively, with 11 bases between them. CDR3 nucleotides: TGTGCCACCAGCAGACTCCGGGGGCCCTCCTACAATGAGCAGTTCTTC. This sequence encodes CATSRLRGPSYNEQFF.

This clonotype was counted only a few times. DNA for the CDR3: TGTGCCAGCAAGGAGGGGGTGGTTATGGATACGCAGTATTTT. Translation: CASKEGVVMDTQYF. The rearrangement uses TRBV7-9 and TRBJ2-3; the D gene could be TRBD1 or TRBD2 (6 bases each). Germline V lookup: CDR1 SEHNR, CDR2 FQNEAQ (reference sequence). V was clipped by 7 bases and J by 6 bases, with 17 bases between them. The CDR3 sequence is 14 residues long.

This clonotype was counted ten times or more. The chain carries TRBV7-9 and TRBJ2-2, with TRBD1 identical over 7 bases. Germline V gene data show CDR1 as SEHNR and CDR2 as FQNEAQ (reference sequence). The CDR3 has 17 amino acids. V shed 0 bases, J shed 1 base, and the junction held 5 bases outside the gene matches. DNA of the CDR3: TGTGCCAGCAGCTTAGCTGGGGACAGCTTGAACACCGGGGAGCTGTTTTTT. It yields the protein CASSLAGDSLNTGELFF.

This clonotype was counted many times. The chain is built from TRBV15 and TRBJ2-4; no definite D call. CDR3 length: 15 residues. Germline CDR1 reads LNHNV; CDR2 reads YYDKDF (reference sequence). The ends were cut back, 0 bases at V and 4 bases at J, with 10 bases in the middle. CDR3: CATSRDVYEKNIQYF. CDR3 sequence (DNA): TGTGCCACCAGCAGAGACGTATATGAGAAAAACATTCAGTACTTC.

A few counts support this clonotype. The J gene is TRBJ2-1, the V gene TRBV7-2; 9 positions match TRBD2. The CDR3 covers 16 residues. Germline V gene data show CDR1 as SGHTA and CDR2 as FQGNSA. The V gene end was trimmed by 1 base and the J gene end by 5 bases; junction bases not matched to a gene: 6. CDR3 sequence reads: CASSLGPGLANNEQFF. CDR3 nucleotide sequence: TGTGCCAGCAGCTTAGGACCGGGACTAGCCAACAATGAGCAGTTCTTC.